The 10 T cell receptor beta chains given below trace back to one sample, sequenced in a study of blood T cells in healthy people across ages. Primers used in a second PCR of roughly 6 to 11 cycles were a sample-barcoded 5' primer and a J-beta primer mix. Each CDR3 protein gets one entry after TCRdb re-called the 5' RACE reads with MiXCR. The sample holds around 1,500,000 distinct CDR3 sequences, 42% seen once. What was sequenced was blood. The origin of the receptors is a woman aged 18-35 years in good health.

The chain joins TRBV7-2 to TRBJ2-7; TRBD2 matches at 8 bases. This CDR3 spans 15 amino acids. J gave up 3 bases and V 5 bases, and 9 bases lay outside the gene matches. CDR1 is SGHTA and CDR2 is FQGNSA in the germline V gene. This CDR3 is CASSELGLGGYEQYF. The CDR3 DNA sequence: TGTGCCAGCAGCGAACTGGGACTAGGGGGCTACGAGCAGTACTTC.

A single count supports this clonotype. The chain recombines TRBV19 with TRBJ2-3, with 11 bases that match TRBD2. The ends lost 8 bases at V and 2 bases at J; junction bases unmatched: 15. The CDR3 spans 18 residues. Germline CDR1 is LNHDA and CDR2 is SQIVND (reference sequence). The CDR3 coding sequence is TGTGCCAGTGCCGGGATAGGGACTAGCGGCTTTCCCACAGATACGCAGTATTTT. Its translation: CASAGIGTSGFPTDTQYF.

The V and J genes are TRBV29-1 and TRBJ2-3, with D tentatively TRBD2 (6 bases). V lost 5 bases to trimming and J lost 2 bases, with 20 bases between them. This CDR3 has 16 residues. The germline V gene encodes CDR1 SQVTM and CDR2 ANQGSEA. This chain's CDR3 is CSVPPGLRTPTDTQYF. The CDR3, as DNA: TGCAGCGTTCCTCCGGGACTCAGAACCCCCACAGATACGCAGTATTTT.

There are a few counts of this clonotype. The rearrangement uses TRBV7-9 and TRBJ2-1, with a possible D match to TRBD1 (6 bases). The V and J ends lost 6 bases and 2 bases respectively, with 17 bases between them. Germline V CDR1 and CDR2: SEHNR, FQNEAQ (reference sequence). The CDR3 sequence is 16 residues long. The CDR3 nucleotides read TGTGCCAGCAGAAAAAATGAACGGACAGCCTACAATGAGCAGTTCTTC. Its translation is CASRKNERTAYNEQFF.

This clonotype turned up a few times. V gene TRBV6-2 or TRBV6-3 combines with J gene TRBJ1-1, with D possibly matching TRBD1 (5 bases). Trimming took off 4 bases at V and 7 bases at J, with 10 bases between the two ends. The length of the CDR3 is 12 residues. Germline CDR1 reads MNHEY; CDR2 reads SVGEGT. The CDR3 nucleotides read TGTGCCAGCAGTTTCTCAGGGTTTGAAGCTTTCTTT. Encoded protein: CASSFSGFEAFF.

This clonotype has a handful of counts. The chain recombines TRBV5-1 with TRBJ2-3, with 10 bases lining up with TRBD2. The CDR3 consists of 15 residues. The V gene end was trimmed by 5 bases and the J gene end by 4 bases; junction bases not matched to a gene: 7. Germline V CDR1 and CDR2: SGHRS, YFSETQ. This CDR3 reads CASRAPSGGADTQYF. In nucleotides, the CDR3 is TGCGCCAGCAGAGCCCCAAGCGGGGGGGCAGATACGCAGTATTTT.

The V and J genes are TRBV5-1 and TRBJ1-6; 9 bases are a match to TRBD1. In germline, CDR1 is SGHRS, CDR2 YFSETQ. This CDR3 has 15 residues. Germline trimming cut 4 bases from V and 9 bases from J; bases unmatched to any gene: 8. CDR3: CASSPTGTGLSPLHF. The DNA of the CDR3 is TGCGCCAGCAGCCCTACCGGGACAGGGCTTTCACCCCTCCACTTT.

This clonotype has only a few counts. The chain combines TRBV20-1 with TRBJ2-1; D not certain. Germline lookup yields CDR1 DFQATT and CDR2 SNEGSKA (reference sequence). Trimming stripped 7 bases from V and 2 bases from J, with 9 bases between. This CDR3 region has 12 residues. The CDR3 DNA is TGCAGTGTTGGGGTTACCTACAATGAGCAGTTCTTC. It specifies CSVGVTYNEQFF.

The chain recombines TRBV12-3 or TRBV12-4 with TRBJ2-1, with TRBD2 matching 11 bases. The V gene end was trimmed by 6 bases and the J gene end by 9 bases; junction bases not matched to a gene: 7. The CDR3 sequence is 14 residues long. CDR3 sequence reads: CASSRSGGDGEQFF. The CDR3 DNA is TGTGCCAGCAGCCGTAGCGGGGGGGACGGTGAGCAGTTCTTC.

This clonotype came up a few times. The chain uses TRBV4-1 and TRBJ2-1, with 9 nucleotides matching TRBD2. Per the germline V gene, CDR1 is MGHRA and CDR2 is YSYEKL. Trimming cost V 1 base and J 6 bases; bases outside gene matches: 7. The CDR3 spans 16 residues. CDR3 amino acids: CASSQAGRGGANEQFF. The CDR3 DNA sequence: TGCGCCAGCAGCCAAGCCGGACGCGGGGGGGCCAATGAGCAGTTCTTC.